A selection of T cell receptor beta chains follows, all from one sample in a study of CD8 T cells in ankylosing spondylitis. TCRdb re-called the 5' RACE reads through MiXCR, storing one row per CDR3 protein. The repertoire consists of more than 600,000 distinct CDR3 sequences, with 15% to 20% occurring once and the leading ten covering 15% to 20%. The sequenced sample consisted of blood, either unsorted or a sorted T cell fraction (not recorded which). Receptors were obtained from a male donor with ankylosing spondylitis. Each CDR3 is given with its conserved first and last residue. A D gene is named only where the DNA matches it firmly. Rows give clone size only sometimes, using once, few, many, or a class for an expanded clone.

TRBJ2-7 - TRBV7-9 - 15 TGTGCCAGCAGCTTTTCGGCAACAGGGACCTACGAGCAGTACTTC CASSFSATGTYEQYF
TRBJ2-5 - TRBV29-1 - 14 TGCAGCTTCAGTGGACACGGGGTCCAAGAGACCCAGTACTTC CSFSGHGVQETQYF
TRBJ2-6 - TRBV12-3/TRBV12-4 - 16 TGTGCCAGCAGTTTAGAGGGCTACTCTGGGGCCAACGTCCTGACTTTC CASSLEGYSGANVLTF
TRBJ2-1 - TRBV5-1 - 12 TGCGCCAGCAGCTTCAACTGGAATGAGCAGTTCTTC CASSFNWNEQFF
TRBJ2-1 - TRBV2 - 12 TGTGCCACCCGGAAAGGGAACAATGAGCAGTTCTTC CATRKGNNEQFF
TRBJ2-2 - TRBV20-1 - 15 TGCAGTGCTCCCGCGGGGGACAGGAACACCGGGGAGCTGTTTTTT CSAPAGDRNTGELFF
TRBJ2-1 - TRBV6-5 TRBD2 15 TGTGCCAGCAGTTACGGGACTAGCGGTCACAATGAGCAGTTCTTC CASSYGTSGHNEQFF
TRBJ1-3 - TRBV27 - 17 TGTGCCAGCAGTCTGACCCACGACAGTTTCTCTGGAAACACCATATATTTT CASSLTHDSFSGNTIYF
TRBJ2-7 few TRBV25-1 TRBD2 15 TGTGCCAGCAGTGAAAGACTAGCGGGAGCGGGAGAGCAGTACTTC CASSERLAGAGEQYF
TRBJ1-2 - TRBV7-8 TRBD1 16 TGTGCCAGCAGCTCAAACAGGGGCCCGTCTAACTATGGCTACACCTTC CASSSNRGPSNYGYTF
TRBJ1-2 - TRBV4-1 - 15 TGCGCCAGCAGCCAAGATTCCTGGGTGTTTGATGGCTACACCTTC CASSQDSWVFDGYTF
TRBJ1-1 many TRBV7-2 - 13 TGTGCCAGCAGCTCACAGGGTTGGACTGAAGCTTTCTTT CASSSQGWTEAFF
TRBJ2-1 few TRBV2 TRBD2 14 TGTGCCAGCAGTGAGGGACTAGCAGGCAATGAGCAGTTCTTC CASSEGLAGNEQFF
TRBJ2-1 few TRBV9 - 11 TGTGCCAGCAGCGTATCTACGGAGCAGTTCTTC CASSVSTEQFF
TRBJ1-6 many TRBV5-1 - 16 TGCGCCAGCAGCAAGTCGTTGAGCTCCTATAATTCACCCCTCCACTTT CASSKSLSSYNSPLHF
TRBJ1-3 few TRBV9 TRBD1 17 TGTGCCAGCAGCGTAAAGCCGGGACAGGGCTCTGGAAACACCATATATTTT CASSVKPGQGSGNTIYF
TRBJ2-1 - TRBV4-2 TRBD2 16 TGTGCCAGCAGCCAAGATGTAGCGGGAACTAACAATGAGCAGTTCTTC CASSQDVAGTNNEQFF
TRBJ2-7 - TRBV12-3/TRBV12-4 - 15 TGTGCCAGCAGTTTAGGTCAGGGATCCCCTCGGGAGCAGTACTTC CASSLGQGSPREQYF
TRBJ2-2 - TRBV4-1 - 14 TGCGCCAGCAGCCAAGAAAGGGGGGCCGGGGAGCTGTTTTTT CASSQERGAGELFF
TRBJ2-2 - TRBV20-1 - 15 TGCAGTGCTAGTGATGGGGGCGCCAAAACCGGGGAGCTGTTTTTT CSASDGGAKTGELFF
TRBJ1-5 few TRBV7-2 - 12 TGTGCCAGCAGCTCCGGCGCACAGCCCCAGCATTTT CASSSGAQPQHF
TRBJ1-5 - TRBV10-3 - 12 TGTGCCATCAGTGACACACATCAGCCCCAGCATTTT CAISDTHQPQHF
TRBJ1-1 - TRBV28 - 14 TGTGCCAGCGGGGGGGTTGGTTCCACGTGGTTGGCTTTCTTT CASGGVGSTWLAFF
TRBJ2-7 few TRBV27 TRBD1 14 TGTGCCAGCAGTATGGGACAGGGGATGGGCGAGCAGTACTTC CASSMGQGMGEQYF
TRBJ1-1 - TRBV3-1 TRBD1 15 TGTGCCAGCAGCCAGAGACAGGGGATGAACACTGAAGCTTTCTTT CASSQRQGMNTEAFF
TRBJ1-3 few TRBV6-5 - 17 TGTGCCAGCAGTTACTCGAAGGGGGAAGGGAGGGGAAACACCATATATTTT CASSYSKGEGRGNTIYF
TRBJ2-3 few TRBV6-1 - 17 TGTGCCAGCAGTGAAGATAGAGGAGGGGGCTTTTCAGATACGCAGTATTTT CASSEDRGGGFSDTQYF
TRBJ1-3 many TRBV7-3 - 13 TGTGCCAGCAGCTCAGGGGCTGGAAACACCATATATTTT CASSSGAGNTIYF
TRBJ2-7 few TRBV3-1 TRBD2 14 TGTGCCAGCAGCCATAACGGGAGGACTTACGAGCAGTACTTC CASSHNGRTYEQYF
TRBJ1-5 - TRBV2 - 16 TGTGCCAGCAGTGAATCTCGCAGGGCGGGCAATCAGCCCCAGCAATTT CASSESRRAGNQPQQF
TRBJ2-1 few TRBV9 TRBD2 16 TGTGCCAGCAGCGTCGAACTAGCGGGAGTTTATAGTGAGCAGTTCTTC CASSVELAGVYSEQFF
TRBJ2-2 few TRBV6-5 TRBD2 18 TGTGCCAGCAGTTACTCGGGACTAGCGGAACCGAACACCGGGGAGCTGTTTTTT CASSYSGLAEPNTGELFF
TRBJ2-7 - TRBV11-2 - 13 TGTGCCAGCAGCGCGGACACCCCCTACGAGCAGTACTTC CASSADTPYEQYF
TRBJ2-3 few TRBV6-6 - 13 TGTGCCAGCAGTTTTAAATTTTTAGATACGCAGTATTTT CASSFKFLDTQYF
TRBJ2-7 few TRBV6-5 - 11 TGTGCCAGCAGTAACCTCTACGAGCAGTACTTC CASSNLYEQYF
TRBJ2-5 few TRBV5-1 - 15 TGCGCCAGCAGCTGGAGGGGGGCGGGGCAGGAGACCCAGTACTTC CASSWRGAGQETQYF
TRBJ2-3 - TRBV27 TRBD2 13 TGTGCCAGCAGCACTAGCGACACAGATACGCAGTATTTT CASSTSDTDTQYF
TRBJ2-3 few TRBV2 - 14 TGTGCCAGCAGTGAAGGGGATAGCACAGATACGCAGTATTTT CASSEGDSTDTQYF
TRBJ1-5 few TRBV18 TRBD1 15 TGTGCCAGCTCATTAGATTACAGGGGAGATCAGCCCCAGCATTTT CASSLDYRGDQPQHF
TRBJ2-1 few TRBV12-3/TRBV12-4 - 15 TGTGCCAGCAGTTTAGCGGGAGGAGGAGGGGATGAGCAGTTCTTC CASSLAGGGGDEQFF
TRBJ2-3 few TRBV10-1 - 16 TGCGCCAGCAGTGAACATGAGGAAACCTACACAGATACGCAGTATTTT CASSEHEETYTDTQYF
TRBJ2-5 - TRBV7-9 TRBD2 17 TGTGCCAGCAGCCCCAACACCGGGACTAGCGGACAAGAGACCCAGTACTTC CASSPNTGTSGQETQYF
TRBJ2-2 - TRBV9 - 15 TGTGCCAGCAGCGTAGGGGTATCAAACACCGGGGAGCTGTTTTTT CASSVGVSNTGELFF
TRBJ1-5 many TRBV12-3/TRBV12-4 - 16 TGTGCCAGCAGTTTAGGGGGCAGGGGACTCAATCAGCCCCAGCATTTT CASSLGGRGLNQPQHF
TRBJ1-1 once TRBV25-1 - 12 TGTGCCAGCAGTGAGAAGGGGTTGGGAGCTTTCTTT CASSEKGLGAFF
TRBJ1-5 few TRBV20-1 - 18 TGCAGTGCTAGAGAGGCGAGGACGGGGGCGGGCGCGAGTCAGCCCCAGCATTTT CSAREARTGAGASQPQHF
TRBJ2-1 - TRBV19 TRBD2 16 TGTGCCAGTAGTATTAAACGCAGCGGGGCCTACAATGAGCAGTTCTTC CASSIKRSGAYNEQFF
TRBJ1-5 few TRBV28 - 15 TGTGCCAGCAGATTCACCTCTCATAGCAATCAGCCCCAGCATTTT CASRFTSHSNQPQHF
TRBJ2-1 few TRBV5-1 TRBD2 17 TGCGCCAGCAGCTTGGGGGGAGGCGGGAGCTCCTACAATGAGCAGTTCTTC CASSLGGGGSSYNEQFF
TRBJ2-3 - TRBV5-1 TRBD2 18 TGCGCCAGCAGCGGGGGACTAGCGGGGGCCGCTAGCACAGATACGCAGTATTTT CASSGGLAGAASTDTQYF
TRBJ2-1 few TRBV7-2 - 13 TGTGCCAGCAGTTTAGGGGCGGGGAGTGAGCAGTTCTTC CASSLGAGSEQFF
TRBJ2-5 few TRBV7-9 - 13 TGTGCCAGCAGCTCTAGCGCCTCGGAGACCCAGTACTTC CASSSSASETQYF
TRBJ2-7 - TRBV5-5 - 12 TGTGCCAGCAGCGCAACAGGGTACGAGCAGTACTTC CASSATGYEQYF
TRBJ1-2 few TRBV7-9 - 13 TGTGCCAGCAGCTTTGACACCGACTATGGCTACACCTTC CASSFDTDYGYTF
TRBJ2-1 many TRBV3-1 TRBD2 16 TGTGCCAGCAGCCAGAGGCTAGCGGGAGTAAGGGATGAGCAGTTCTTC CASSQRLAGVRDEQFF
TRBJ1-6 - TRBV6-5 - 12 TGTGCCAGCAGGTCGGAGGGTTCACCCCTCCACTTT CASRSEGSPLHF
TRBJ2-1 - TRBV7-9 - 14 TGTGCCAGCAGCTCCGAATTCAGGGGTCATGAGCAGTTCTTC CASSSEFRGHEQFF